The present T cell receptor beta chain was sequenced within a study of cytomegalovirus exposure and HLA in healthy donors. About the research overall: The roughly 120 validation repertoires and the 666 first-cohort repertoires shared a platform, a later analysis reported. Study results and caveats: The authors listed approximately 160 TCR beta chains as cytomegalovirus-associated.

V lost 2 bases, J lost 4 bases, and 14 bases lay in between. The V gene's germline CDR1 is MNHEY and CDR2 SMNVEV (reference sequence). The CDR3 loop spans 15 amino acids. The table came from immunoSEQ multiplex PCR; TCRdb's copy has only in-frame clones and leaves some out. The sample includes about 150,000 clones, roughly 84% seen only once; the top ten take about 2.2%. With respect to this clone: What it binds is unknown.

The sequencing input was PBMCs. The TCR was taken from a human donor in good health. The V and J genes are TRBV27 and TRBJ1-1, with D perhaps matching TRBD1 (6 bases). The CDR3 region has the DNA TGTGCCAGCAGTTTAAATCAGGGGCGTGCCACTGAAGCTTTCTTT. Translating gives CASSLNQGRATEAFF.